This TCR beta chain comes out of a study of vaccination effects on CD4 cells after COVID-19. Whole-study findings and limits: There was marked clonal contraction among infection- and vaccine-induced clones late after vaccination.

Method: immunoSEQ multiplex PCR; TCRdb's copy keeps in-frame clones and lacks some. The repertoire includes tens of thousands of clones, less than 80% of them detected once, and approximately 2.4% sits in the top ten. About this clone itself: Its antigen is still unknown.

Between the trimmed V and J ends, which lost 6 bases and 1 base, there was a span of 9 bases. CDR3 length: 13 residues. Germline V lookup: CDR1 WSHSY, CDR2 SAAADI. Isolation of CD4+ T cells took place after less than 12 days of culture. Each participant was administered two doses of either the BNT162b2 or the mRNA-1273 vaccine. The receptor was isolated from a human donor who received a COVID-19 vaccine. The source material was CD4+ T cells from PBMCs cultured without peptide, sampled after COVID-19 vaccination. This rearrangement joins TRBV10-2 to TRBJ1-1; D call uncertain. The CDR3 is CASRTNANTEAFF. The CDR3 coding sequence is TGCGCCAGCAGAACAAACGCGAACACTGAAGCTTTCTTT.